The source of this T cell receptor (beta chain) is a study of blood T cell repertoires in COVID-19. Study summary: The origin of the acute and convalescent COVID-19 samples was the United States, Italy and Spain.

Libraries were prepared by immunoSEQ multiplex PCR; TCRdb keeps only in-frame clonotypes and omits some of them. This table holds 200,000 to 250,000 clones, 88% found once. Trimming pared 0 bases from V and 2 bases from J, leaving 8 bases between. This CDR3 has 15 residues. Per the germline V gene, CDR1 is KGHSH and CDR2 is LQKENI. The specimen sequenced was peripheral blood. The rearrangement links TRBV18 to TRBJ1-5, with D unclear. The source of this sequence is a woman in her sixties or seventies with acute or convalescent COVID-19. The CDR3 DNA follows: TGTGCCAGCTCACCACCTCTACGGGGCAATCAGCCCCAGCATTTT. The encoded protein is CASSPPLRGNQPQHF.